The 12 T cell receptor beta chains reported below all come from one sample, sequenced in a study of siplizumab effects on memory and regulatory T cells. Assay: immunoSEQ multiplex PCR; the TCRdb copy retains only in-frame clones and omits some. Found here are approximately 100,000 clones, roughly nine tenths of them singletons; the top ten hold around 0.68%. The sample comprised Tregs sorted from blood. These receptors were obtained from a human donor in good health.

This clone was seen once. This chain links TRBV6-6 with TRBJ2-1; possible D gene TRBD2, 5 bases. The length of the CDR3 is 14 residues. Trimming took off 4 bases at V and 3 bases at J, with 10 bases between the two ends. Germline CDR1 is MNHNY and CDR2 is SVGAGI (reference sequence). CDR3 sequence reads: CASSSYRGYNEQFF. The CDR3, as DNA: TGTGCCAGCAGTTCGTATCGGGGCTACAATGAGCAGTTCTTC.

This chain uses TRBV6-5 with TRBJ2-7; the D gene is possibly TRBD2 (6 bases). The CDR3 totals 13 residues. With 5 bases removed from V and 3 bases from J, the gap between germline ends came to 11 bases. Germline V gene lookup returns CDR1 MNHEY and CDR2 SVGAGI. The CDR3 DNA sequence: TGTGCCAGCAGTGTGGCCGGGGGCTACGAGCAGTACTTC. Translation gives CASSVAGGYEQYF.

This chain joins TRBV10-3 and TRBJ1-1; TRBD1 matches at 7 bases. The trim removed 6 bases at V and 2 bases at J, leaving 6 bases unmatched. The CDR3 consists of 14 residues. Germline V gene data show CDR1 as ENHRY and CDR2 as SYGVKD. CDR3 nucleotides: TGTGCCATCAGCGCGACAGGGACTAACACTGAAGCTTTCTTT. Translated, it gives CAISATGTNTEAFF.

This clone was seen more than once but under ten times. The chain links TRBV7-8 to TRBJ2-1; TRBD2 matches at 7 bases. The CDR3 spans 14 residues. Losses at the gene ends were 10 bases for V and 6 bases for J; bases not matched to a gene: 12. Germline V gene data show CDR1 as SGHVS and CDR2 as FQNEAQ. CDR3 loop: CAIRKSGTVNEQFF. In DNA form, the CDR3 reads TGTGCCATCCGTAAAAGCGGGACGGTCAATGAGCAGTTCTTC.

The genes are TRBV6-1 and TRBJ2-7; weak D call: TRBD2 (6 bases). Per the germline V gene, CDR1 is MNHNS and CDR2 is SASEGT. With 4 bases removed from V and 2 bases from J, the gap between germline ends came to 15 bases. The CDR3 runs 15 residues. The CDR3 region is CASSVYSGLTYEQYF. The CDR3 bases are TGTGCCAGCAGTGTCTACAGCGGGTTAACCTACGAGCAGTACTTC.

CDR3 sequence: CASSVLSGTDTQYF. Here the CDR3 DNA reads TGTGCCAGCAGCGTACTCTCCGGCACAGATACGCAGTATTTT. The chain uses TRBV9 and TRBJ2-3; no clear D. CDR1 SGDLS and CDR2 YYNGEE come from the germline V gene. The CDR3 totals 14 residues. Trimming pared 1 base from V and 1 base from J, leaving 7 bases between.

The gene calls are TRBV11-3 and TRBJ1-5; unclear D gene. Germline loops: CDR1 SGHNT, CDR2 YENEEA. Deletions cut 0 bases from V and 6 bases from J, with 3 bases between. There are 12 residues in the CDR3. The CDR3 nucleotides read TGTGCCAGCAGCTTAGAGGGTCAGCCCCAGCATTTT. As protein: CASSLEGQPQHF.

CDR3 bases: TGTGCCAGTAGCGGCCGCCTAGCCGTCTCCTACAATGAGCAGTTCTTC. It translates to CASSGRLAVSYNEQFF. The J gene is TRBJ2-1, the V gene TRBV19; perhaps TRBD2 as D (5 bases). Trimming stripped 6 bases from V and 0 bases from J, with 15 bases between. The CDR3 loop spans 16 amino acids. Germline V gene lookup returns CDR1 LNHDA and CDR2 SQIVND (reference sequence).

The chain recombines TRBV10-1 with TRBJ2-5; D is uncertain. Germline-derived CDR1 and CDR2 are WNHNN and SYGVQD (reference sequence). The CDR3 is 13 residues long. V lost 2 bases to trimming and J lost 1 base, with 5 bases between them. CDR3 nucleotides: TGCGCCAGCAGTGAGGCCATCCAAGAGACCCAGTACTTC. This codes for CASSEAIQETQYF.

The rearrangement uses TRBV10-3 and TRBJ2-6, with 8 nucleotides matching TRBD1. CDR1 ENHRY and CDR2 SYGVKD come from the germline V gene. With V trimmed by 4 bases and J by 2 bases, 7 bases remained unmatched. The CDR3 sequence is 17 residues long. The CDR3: CAISGTGLVAGANVLTF. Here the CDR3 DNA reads TGTGCCATCAGTGGGACAGGGCTGGTCGCTGGGGCCAACGTCCTGACTTTC.

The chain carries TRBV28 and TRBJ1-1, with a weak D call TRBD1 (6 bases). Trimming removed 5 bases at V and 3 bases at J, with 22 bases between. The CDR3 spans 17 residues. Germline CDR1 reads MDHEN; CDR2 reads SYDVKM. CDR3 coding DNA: TGTGCCAGCAGTCGGAGGAGGGGGGGCTCGTTTTACACTGAAGCTTTCTTT. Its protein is CASSRRRGGSFYTEAFF.

CDR3 coding DNA: TGTGCCAGCAGCTTGGTCGGGGCAGGGGATACGCAGTATTTT. It encodes CASSLVGAGDTQYF. The chain has TRBV5-4 and TRBJ2-3; D might be TRBD1 or TRBD2, each matching 5 bases. Trimming left V 0 bases short and J 6 bases short, with 11 bases between. The CDR3 is 14 residues long. Germline assignment: CDR1 SGHNT and CDR2 YYREEE (reference sequence).